The clone carrying this T cell receptor beta chain turned up a few times. The germline CDR1 and CDR2 sequences are SGHTA and FQGNSA. CDR3 length equals 13 residues. Trimming took 11 bases from V and 2 from J, leaving 14 bases between them. A sample-barcoded 5' primer and a J-beta primer mix were used in a second PCR of about 7 to 12 cycles. One entry per CDR3 protein, called by TCRdb with MiXCR from the 5' RACE reads. The data contain around 1,000,000 distinct CDR3 sequences, almost 25% of them seen just once; the ten biggest clones take up about 0.8%. The data were obtained in a study of blood T cells in healthy people across ages. Another study also made use of these data, one on T cells of mothers and their children.

This clonotype was sampled from a girl aged 2 to 9 in good health. The chain joins TRBV7-2 to TRBJ2-3; D perhaps matches TRBD1 (6 bases). Sequencing was done on a sample of blood. Here the CDR3 DNA reads TGTGCCGGACAGCGTTACCTCACAGATACGCAGTATTTT. It translates to CAGQRYLTDTQYF.